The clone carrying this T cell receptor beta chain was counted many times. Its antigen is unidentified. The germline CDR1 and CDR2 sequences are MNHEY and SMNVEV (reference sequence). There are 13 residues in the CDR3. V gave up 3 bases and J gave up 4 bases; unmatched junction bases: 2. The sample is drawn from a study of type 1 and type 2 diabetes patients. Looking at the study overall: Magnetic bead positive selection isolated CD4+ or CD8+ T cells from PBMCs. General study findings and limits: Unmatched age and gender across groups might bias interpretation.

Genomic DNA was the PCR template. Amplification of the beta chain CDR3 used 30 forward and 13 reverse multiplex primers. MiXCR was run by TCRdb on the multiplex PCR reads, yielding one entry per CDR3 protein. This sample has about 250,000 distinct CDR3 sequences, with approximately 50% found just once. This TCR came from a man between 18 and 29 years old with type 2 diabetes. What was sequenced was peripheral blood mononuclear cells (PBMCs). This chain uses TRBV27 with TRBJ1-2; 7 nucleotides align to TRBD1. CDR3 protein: CASSLSGGYGYTF. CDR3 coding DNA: TGTGCCAGCAGTTTGTCAGGGGGCTATGGCTACACCTTC.